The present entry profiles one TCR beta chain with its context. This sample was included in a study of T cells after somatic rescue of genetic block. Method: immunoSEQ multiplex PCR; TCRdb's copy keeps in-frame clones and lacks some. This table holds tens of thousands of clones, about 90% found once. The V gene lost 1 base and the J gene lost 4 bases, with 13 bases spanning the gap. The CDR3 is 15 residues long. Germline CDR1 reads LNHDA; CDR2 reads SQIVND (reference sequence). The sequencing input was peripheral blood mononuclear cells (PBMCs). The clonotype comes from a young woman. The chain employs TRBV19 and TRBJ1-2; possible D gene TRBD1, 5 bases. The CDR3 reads CASSIGTGHLYGYTF. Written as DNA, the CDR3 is TGTGCCAGTAGTATAGGAACAGGACACCTCTATGGCTACACCTTC.